The subject of this entry is one T cell receptor (beta chain). This CDR3 has 14 residues. CDR1 SGHRS and CDR2 YFSETQ come from the germline V gene. V lost 3 bases to trimming and J lost 4 bases, with 13 bases between them. This entry is derived from a study of blood T cell repertoires in COVID-19. The overall study: The United States, Italy and Spain supplied acute and convalescent COVID-19 samples.

Study processing details: Using reference gene primer amplification, nucleated cell counts were estimated. The data were produced by immunoSEQ multiplex PCR, yet TCRdb's version contains in-frame clones alone and is incomplete. The DNA gave D and trimming, while V, J and clone size come from that table. This sample has 200,000 or so clones, with 84% found just once. The sequence derives from a human donor in a cohort sampled during active COVID-19. The chain combines TRBV5-1 with TRBJ2-5; a possible D gene is TRBD1 (5 bases). The material sequenced was peripheral blood. CDR3 DNA: TGCGCCAGCAGCTCGCCGACAGAAGGAGAGACCCAGTACTTC. Protein sequence: CASSSPTEGETQYF.